The 24 T cell receptor beta chains below all came from one sample that was sequenced in a study of siplizumab effects on memory and regulatory T cells. Data came from immunoSEQ multiplex PCR; TCRdb stores just in-frame clones and leaves some out. The sample includes under 100,000 clones, roughly 87% of them seen just once. Specimen: Tregs sorted from blood. The receptors derive from a human donor in good health.

To note about this clone: Germline and junction disagree at one end, which may indicate a read error. The V and J genes are TRBV7-3 and TRBJ1-6; 11 bases align to TRBD1. Germline V gene data show CDR1 as SGHTA and CDR2 as FQGTGA. The CDR3 consists of 14 residues. In DNA, the CDR3 is TGTGCCAGCAGCACCGGGACAGGGGGTTCACCCCCCCACTTT. As protein: CASSTGTGGSPPHF.

The V and J genes are TRBV19 and TRBJ1-5; D might be TRBD1 (5 bases). V dropped 1 base and J dropped 11 bases, with 21 bases sitting between them. The CDR3 covers 16 residues. Germline CDR1 is LNHDA and CDR2 is SQIVND (reference sequence). The CDR3 region has the DNA TGTGCCAGTAGTATAGCCCGGTGGCAGGGAGTCGGGGCCCAGCATTTT. It encodes CASSIARWQGVGAQHF. Based on the CDR3 plus reference TRBV19 and TRBJ1-5, the full variable domain is DGGITQSPKYLFRKEGQNVTLSCEQNLNHDAMYWYRQDPGQGLRLIYYSQIVNDFQKGDIAEGYSVSREKKESFPLTVTSAQKNPTAFYLCASSIARWQGVGAQHFGDGTRLSIL.

The CDR3: CASSLDRGRRETQYF. The CDR3 nucleotides read TGTGCCAGCAGCTTGGACAGGGGGCGCAGAGAGACCCAGTACTTC. The rearrangement joins TRBV11-1 to TRBJ2-5; 11 nucleotides match TRBD1. This CDR3 comprises 15 residues. Germline CDR1 is SGHAT and CDR2 is FQDESV (reference sequence). V lost 3 bases to trimming and J lost 4 bases; unmatched junction nucleotides: 4.

CDR3 in amino acids: CASSLNNYGYTF. In DNA, the CDR3 is TGTGCCAGCAGCTTGAATAACTATGGCTACACCTTC. This chain connects TRBV5-6 to TRBJ1-2; D unresolved. CDR3 length: 12 residues. Trimming left V 1 base short and J 1 base short, with 2 bases between. CDR1 SGHDT and CDR2 YYEEEE come from the germline V gene.

CDR3: CATGSGTDTQYF. CDR3 nucleotides: TGTGCCACGGGGAGCGGGACAGATACGCAGTATTTT. The chain couples TRBV6-6 to TRBJ2-3; D possibly corresponds to TRBD2 (6 bases). This CDR3 region has 12 residues. Germline V CDR1 and CDR2: MNHNY, SVGAGI (reference sequence). V lost 10 bases to trimming and J lost 3 bases, with 11 bases between them.

The chain couples TRBV7-3 to TRBJ1-1, with TRBD1 identical over 7 bases. Germline assignment: CDR1 SGHTA and CDR2 FQGTGA. J lost 4 bases, V lost 2 bases, and 4 bases had no gene match. This CDR3 spans 14 amino acids. As DNA, the CDR3 is TGTGCCAGCAGCTTAGAGAGGGGGCGCACTGAAGCTTTCTTT. Translation: CASSLERGRTEAFF.

This sequence joins TRBV30 and TRBJ2-7; D is possibly TRBD2 (5 bases). CDR3 size: 14 residues. Germline CDR1 and CDR2: GTSNPN and SVGIG (reference sequence). The V gene lost 2 bases and the J gene lost 3 bases, with 14 bases spanning the gap. CDR3 coding DNA: TGTGCCTGGAGTAGGAGGCTTAGGGTCTACGAGCAGTACTTC. Encoded protein: CAWSRRLRVYEQYF.

This chain links TRBV10-3 with TRBJ2-1, with 7 bases lining up with TRBD1. This CDR3 contains 14 residues. The V segment lost 6 bases and the J segment 0 bases; nucleotides outside the gene matches: 2. Looked up from germline, CDR1 is ENHRY and CDR2 is SYGVKD. The CDR3 region has the DNA TGTGCCATCAGGGCAGGGGGCTCCTACAATGAGCAGTTCTTC. The encoded protein is CAIRAGGSYNEQFF.

The chain joins TRBV5-1 to TRBJ1-4, with TRBD1 identical over 7 bases. Germline assignment: CDR1 SGHRS and CDR2 YFSETQ. J gave up 4 bases and V 0 bases, and 9 bases lay outside the gene matches. This CDR3 has 17 amino acids. As DNA, the CDR3 is TGCGCCAGCAGCTTGGCCCCTACGGGACAGAGTAATGAAAAACTGTTTTTT. Its protein is CASSLAPTGQSNEKLFF.

This rearrangement joins TRBV5-4 to TRBJ1-5; weak D call: TRBD1 (6 bases). Trimming pared 0 bases from V and 5 bases from J, leaving 15 bases between. There are 16 residues in the CDR3. CDR1 and CDR2 from the germline V gene are SGHNT and YYREEE (reference sequence). The CDR3 DNA reads as TGTGCCAGCAGCTTGGATGTCAGCAGGGGAGATCAGCCCCAGCATTTT. Translated: CASSLDVSRGDQPQHF.

This clone was observed once. CDR3 in amino acids: CASSGGFKTSGGKYQETQYF. In DNA, the CDR3 is TGTGCCAGCAGCGGTGGGTTTAAGACTAGCGGGGGGAAATACCAAGAGACCCAGTACTTC. V usage is TRBV9 and J usage is TRBJ2-5; 13 bases match TRBD2. This CDR3 contains 20 residues. J gave up 0 bases and V 3 bases, and 14 bases lay outside the gene matches. The V gene's germline CDR1 is SGDLS and CDR2 YYNGEE.

The CDR3 loop reads CASNDRGRNEKLFF. The CDR3 DNA reads TGCGCCAGCAACGACAGGGGGCGAAATGAAAAACTGTTTTTT. The V gene is TRBV4-1, the J gene TRBJ1-4; 10 nucleotides line up with TRBD1. This CDR3 region has 14 residues. After removal of 7 bases from V and 5 bases from J, the junction contained 4 bases not matched to a gene. CDR1 MGHRA and CDR2 YSYEKL come from the germline V gene.

V is TRBV7-9 and J is TRBJ1-1, with a weak D call TRBD1 (5 bases). CDR3 size: 15 residues. Trimming stripped 1 base from V and 0 bases from J, with 9 bases between. Germline V gene sequence: CDR1 SEHNR, CDR2 FQNEAQ (reference sequence). CDR3 amino acids: CASSLEGLLNTEAFF. The CDR3 DNA reads as TGTGCCAGCAGCTTAGAGGGACTCTTGAACACTGAAGCTTTCTTT. The full variable domain, with the rest looked up from reference TRBV7-9 and TRBJ1-1, is DTGVSQNPRHKITKRGQNVTFRCDPISEHNRLYWYRQTLGQGPEFLTYFQNEAQLEKSRLLSDRFSAERPKGSFSTLEIQRTEQGDSAMYLCASSLEGLLNTEAFFGQGTRLTVV.

J is TRBJ1-3 and V is TRBV5-6; D unclear. CDR3 length: 12 amino acids. Trimming took 0 bases from V and 8 from J, leaving 6 bases between them. Germline V gene data show CDR1 as SGHDT and CDR2 as YYEEEE. As DNA, the CDR3 is TGTGCCAGCAGCTTGGGCTGGGACACCATATATTTT. Protein sequence: CASSLGWDTIYF.

The DNA for the CDR3 is TGTGCCAGCAGTGAATATATGGGCCAGGGGGAAACTGAAGCTTTCTTT. It specifies CASSEYMGQGETEAFF. The genes are TRBV25-1 and TRBJ1-1, with TRBD1 identical over 7 bases. The CDR3 has 16 amino acids. V dropped 0 bases and J dropped 5; count of bases not matched to a gene: 9. Looked up from germline, CDR1 is MGHDK and CDR2 is SYGVNS.

The chain joins TRBV7-9 to TRBJ1-1; D not resolved. The germline V gene has CDR1 SEHNR and CDR2 FQNEAQ (reference sequence). The germline V and J ends were trimmed by 5 bases and 5 bases, with 9 bases remaining between them. CDR3 size: 12 residues. The CDR3 sequence is CASSRSRTEAFF. In DNA, the CDR3 is TGTGCCAGCAGCCGGAGTCGAACTGAAGCTTTCTTT.

This sequence joins TRBV7-3 and TRBJ2-3, with a weak D call TRBD2 (5 bases). CDR3 length: 16 amino acids. Trimming removed 5 bases from V and 5 bases from J, with 20 bases in between. Germline V gives CDR1 SGHTA, CDR2 FQGTGA. CDR3: CASSKSLEGAEDTQYF. The CDR3, as DNA: TGTGCCAGCAGCAAATCTTTAGAGGGCGCAGAAGATACGCAGTATTTT.

CDR3 nucleotide sequence: TGCAGCGTTGAAGTCCCCGGGACAGGGTATGAAAAACTGTTTTTT. This codes for CSVEVPGTGYEKLFF. The chain recombines TRBV29-1 with TRBJ1-4; TRBD1 matches 9 bases. The V and J ends lost 1 base and 6 bases, in that order; junction bases with no gene match: 6. The CDR3 is 15 residues long. Germline CDR1 SQVTM, CDR2 ANQGSEA.

The J gene is TRBJ2-7, the V gene TRBV6-6; tentatively, D is TRBD1 (6 bases). CDR3 length: 15 residues. V was trimmed by 4 bases and J by 0 bases, leaving 13 bases between them. CDR1 and CDR2 (germline): MNHNY, SVGAGI (reference sequence). The chain's CDR3 is CASSSPDRSSYEQYF. CDR3 coding DNA: TGTGCCAGCAGTTCACCCGACAGGAGCTCCTACGAGCAGTACTTC.

The V gene is TRBV18, the J gene TRBJ2-1, with 9 bases lining up with TRBD1. Germline trimming cut 5 bases from V and 2 bases from J; bases unmatched to any gene: 7. Germline V gene lookup returns CDR1 KGHSH and CDR2 LQKENI. The CDR3 is made up of 16 amino acids. The CDR3 bases are TGTGCCAGCTCATCAACCGGGACAGGGACCTACAATGAGCAGTTCTTC. This codes for CASSSTGTGTYNEQFF.

The DNA for the CDR3 is TGTGCCAGCTCACCATTTGGGGAGACTGAAGCTTTCTTT. This sequence encodes CASSPFGETEAFF. The gene calls are TRBV18 and TRBJ1-1; D remains unclear. There are 13 residues in the CDR3. Germline V CDR1 and CDR2: KGHSH, LQKENI. Trimming stripped 2 bases from V and 5 bases from J, with 9 bases between.

This chain links TRBV27 with TRBJ2-2; 7 bases are shared with TRBD1. V was clipped by 0 bases and J by 1 base; unmatched bases: 2. The germline V gene encodes CDR1 MNHEY and CDR2 SMNVEV (reference sequence). This CDR3 has 16 residues. In DNA, the CDR3 is TGTGCCAGCAGTTTATCCCAGGGGGTGAACACCGGGGAGCTGTTTTTT. The encoded protein is CASSLSQGVNTGELFF.

This sequence joins TRBV5-6 and TRBJ1-2; D is uncertain. V lost 4 bases and J lost 8, with 21 bases in between. The CDR3 extends over 15 amino acids. Per the germline V gene, CDR1 is SGHDT and CDR2 is YYEEEE. The CDR3 DNA follows: TGTGCCAGCAGCCCGCCCGCGGGCGAGGTCCGGGGCTACACCTTC. Protein sequence: CASSPPAGEVRGYTF.

V is TRBV6-5 and J is TRBJ2-1, with TRBD1 matching over 8 bases. J gave up 2 bases and V 2 bases, and 2 bases lay outside the gene matches. Germline CDR1 and CDR2: MNHEY and SVGAGI. This CDR3 contains 15 residues. For the CDR3, the DNA is TGTGCCAGCAGTTACGGACAGGGAGCCTACAATGAGCAGTTCTTC. Its protein product is CASSYGQGAYNEQFF.